The clone carrying this TCR beta chain was observed many times. What it recognizes is unknown. This specimen comes from a study of T cells in Graves' hyperthyroidism and ophthalmopathy. On the study more broadly: The blood sample was taken at first diagnosis, before treatment began. General study points: Most thyroid clonotypes expanded above 0.001 appeared in blood too. Stable hyperthyroidism was told apart from ophthalmopathy by a model built on 13 V-J features.

Template material for amplifying TCR beta CDR3 regions consisted of RNA transcripts. A first-round RT-PCR of the TCR CDR3 used the HTBI primer set. TCRdb recomputed calls from the multiplex PCR reads with MiXCR, one row per CDR3 protein. This table holds about 250,000 distinct CDR3 sequences, roughly 22% found once. The authors obtained PBMCs from around 11 ml of fresh peripheral blood. Germline CDR1 reads MNHEY; CDR2 reads SMNVEV (reference sequence). The CDR3 loop spans 15 amino acids. V lost 1 base to trimming and J lost 2 bases, with 12 bases between them. The sequence came from a woman aged 40 to 50 with Graves' ophthalmopathy. The genes are TRBV27 and TRBJ2-7, with a possible D match to TRBD2 (5 bases). The source material was blood. CDR3 residues: CASSLWAASTYEQYF. Written as DNA, the CDR3 is TGTGCCAGCAGTTTATGGGCAGCTAGCACCTACGAGCAGTACTTC.